The 10 T cell receptor beta chains reported below all come from one sample, sequenced in a study of T cell responses to AZD1222 COVID-19 vaccine. The assay was immunoSEQ multiplex PCR, and TCRdb's table has in-frame clones only and misses some. The sample holds about 140,000 clones, 89% seen once. The specimen was peripheral blood, collected on day 0 of AZD1222 vaccination. The receptor source for this set is an adult in good health.

This clone has just one count. CDR3 residues: CASSLAGYGYTF. CDR3 bases: TGTGCCAGCAGTTTGGCAGGCTATGGCTACACCTTC. This chain links TRBV27 with TRBJ1-2, with D hard to call. The V gene's germline CDR1 is MNHEY and CDR2 SMNVEV (reference sequence). The ends were cut back, 3 bases at V and 4 bases at J, with 6 bases in the middle. This CDR3 is built from 12 residues.

This clone has at least ten counts. The chain joins TRBV5-4 to TRBJ2-5; TRBD2 agrees at 8 bases. The V and J ends lost 5 bases and 7 bases, in that order; junction bases with no gene match: 10. This CDR3 region has 14 residues. CDR1 SGHNT and CDR2 YYREEE come from the germline V gene (reference sequence). The CDR3 is CASSSTSGVATQYF. CDR3 coding DNA: TGTGCCAGCAGTTCCACTAGCGGAGTTGCGACCCAGTACTTC.

This chain connects TRBV9 to TRBJ2-2; 7 nucleotides align to TRBD1. The germline V gene encodes CDR1 SGDLS and CDR2 YYNGEE. The CDR3 is 14 amino acids. V dropped 5 bases and J dropped 1; count of bases not matched to a gene: 2. CDR3 bases: TGTGCCAGCAGACAGGGGATGAACACCGGGGAGCTGTTTTTT. This sequence encodes CASRQGMNTGELFF.

The chain links TRBV27 to TRBJ1-6; D is possibly TRBD1 (6 bases). V was pared by 3 bases and J by 12 bases, with 9 bases between. CDR1 MNHEY and CDR2 SMNVEV come from the germline V gene (reference sequence). The CDR3 extends over 12 amino acids. CDR3 DNA: TGTGCCAGCAGTTTGGAGGGGGGACCCCTCCACTTT. It yields the protein CASSLEGGPLHF.

This clone showed up just a few times. J is TRBJ1-2 and V is TRBV30; 9 bases map to TRBD1. The CDR3 is 14 residues long. The germline CDR1 and CDR2 sequences are GTSNPN and SVGIG (reference sequence). V was pared by 0 bases and J by 5 bases, with 4 bases of the junction left unmatched. CDR3 bases: TGTGCCTGGAGTGTAGGGGGACAGGGATATGGCTACACCTTC. Protein sequence: CAWSVGGQGYGYTF. Together with reference TRBV30 and TRBJ1-2, the CDR3 gives the full variable domain: SQTIHQWPATLVQPVGSPLSLECTVEGTSNPNLYWYRQAAGRGLQLLFYSVGIGQISSEVPQNLSASRPQDRQFILSSKKLLLSDSGFYLCAWSVGGQGYGYTFGSGTRLTVV.

The V call is TRBV27, the J call TRBJ1-5; D might be TRBD1 (5 bases). Germline assignment: CDR1 MNHEY and CDR2 SMNVEV (reference sequence). With 4 bases removed from V and 2 bases from J, the gap between germline ends came to 9 bases. The CDR3 is made up of 14 amino acids. In nucleotides, the CDR3 is TGTGCCAGCAGTTCGGTAGGGGGCAATCAGCCCCAGCATTTT. Its translation: CASSSVGGNQPQHF.

This sequence joins TRBV7-9 and TRBJ2-5, with D possibly matching TRBD2 (6 bases). Per the germline V gene, CDR1 is SEHNR and CDR2 is FQNEAQ (reference sequence). The CDR3 covers 16 residues. The V and J ends lost 3 bases and 5 bases respectively, with 19 bases between them. CDR3 bases: TGTGCCAGCAGCTTCTCAGCGGGCGGGAAGACGGAGACCCAGTACTTC. Residues: CASSFSAGGKTETQYF.

The rearrangement uses TRBV6-5 and TRBJ2-7, with 9 bases lining up with TRBD2. Germline V gene lookup returns CDR1 MNHEY and CDR2 SVGAGI. The CDR3 consists of 15 residues. The V gene end was trimmed by 7 bases and the J gene end by 4 bases; junction bases not matched to a gene: 11. CDR3 sequence reads: CASTRGGAGGYEQYF. The CDR3 nucleotides are TGTGCCAGCACCAGAGGTGGGGCGGGAGGGTACGAGCAGTACTTC.

This clone was observed a single time. The chain combines TRBV3-1 (or the pseudogene TRBV3-2) with TRBJ2-1, with TRBD2 identical over 7 bases. The CDR3 spans 14 residues. Germline CDR1 reads LGHDT; CDR2 reads YNNKEL (reference sequence). V was pared by 2 bases and J by 6 bases, with 4 bases of the junction left unmatched. The CDR3 reads CASSQSWTSNEQFF. The CDR3 DNA sequence: TGTGCCAGCAGCCAATCTTGGACTAGCAATGAGCAGTTCTTC.

The chain couples TRBV7-9 to TRBJ2-3, with TRBD1 matching over 9 bases. The CDR3 sequence is 15 residues long. Germline CDR1 is SEHNR and CDR2 is FQNEAQ (reference sequence). V shed 6 bases, J shed 4 bases, and the junction held 8 bases outside the gene matches. In DNA, the CDR3 is TGTGCCAGCAGGTCCGGGACAGGGTACCCAGATACGCAGTATTTT. Amino acid sequence: CASRSGTGYPDTQYF.